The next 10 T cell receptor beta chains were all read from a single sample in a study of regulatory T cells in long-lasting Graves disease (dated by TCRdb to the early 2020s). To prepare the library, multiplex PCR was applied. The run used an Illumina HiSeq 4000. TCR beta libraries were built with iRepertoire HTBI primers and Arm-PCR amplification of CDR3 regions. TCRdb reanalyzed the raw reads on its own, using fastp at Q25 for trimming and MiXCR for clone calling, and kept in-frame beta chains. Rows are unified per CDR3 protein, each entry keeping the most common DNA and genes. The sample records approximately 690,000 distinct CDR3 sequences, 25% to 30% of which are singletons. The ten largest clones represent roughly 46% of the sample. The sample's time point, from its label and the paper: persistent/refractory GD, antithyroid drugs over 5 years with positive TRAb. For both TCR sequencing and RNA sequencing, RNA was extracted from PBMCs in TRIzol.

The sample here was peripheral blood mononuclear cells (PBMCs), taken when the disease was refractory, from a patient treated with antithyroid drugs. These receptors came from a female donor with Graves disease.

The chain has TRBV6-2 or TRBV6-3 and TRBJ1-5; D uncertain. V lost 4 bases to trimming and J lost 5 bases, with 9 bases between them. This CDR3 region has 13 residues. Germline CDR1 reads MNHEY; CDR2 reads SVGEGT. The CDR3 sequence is CASSSIFDQPQHF. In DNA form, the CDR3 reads TGTGCCAGCAGTTCAATCTTTGATCAGCCCCAGCATTTT.

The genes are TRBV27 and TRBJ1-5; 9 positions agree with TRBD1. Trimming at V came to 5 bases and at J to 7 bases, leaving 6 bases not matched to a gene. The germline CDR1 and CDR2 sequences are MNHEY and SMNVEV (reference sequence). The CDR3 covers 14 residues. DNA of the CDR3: TGTGCCAGCAGTATACAGGGGGCCGGACAGCCCCAGCATTTT. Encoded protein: CASSIQGAGQPQHF.

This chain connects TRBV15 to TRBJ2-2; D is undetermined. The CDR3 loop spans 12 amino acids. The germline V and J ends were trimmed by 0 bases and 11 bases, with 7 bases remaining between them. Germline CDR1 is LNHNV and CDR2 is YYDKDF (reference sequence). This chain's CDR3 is CATSRDPTELFF. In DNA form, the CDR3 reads TGTGCCACCAGCAGAGATCCCACAGAGCTGTTTTTT.

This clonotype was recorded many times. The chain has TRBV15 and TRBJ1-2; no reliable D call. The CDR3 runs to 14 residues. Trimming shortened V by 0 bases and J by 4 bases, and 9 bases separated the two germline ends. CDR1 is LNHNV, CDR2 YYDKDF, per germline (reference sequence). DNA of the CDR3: TGTGCCACCAGCAGAGATAGGTACAGCTATGGCTACACCTTC. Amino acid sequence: CATSRDRYSYGYTF.

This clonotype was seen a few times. Here the CDR3 DNA reads TGCAGTGCTAGTATCCTAGCGGGAGGGAGTACCGGGGAGCTGTTTTTT. Its translation is CSASILAGGSTGELFF. The chain couples TRBV20-1 to TRBJ2-2; TRBD2 matches 12 bases. The CDR3 contains 16 residues. Trimming took 3 bases from V and 5 from J; bases not matched to a gene: 7. Germline loops: CDR1 DFQATT, CDR2 SNEGSKA (reference sequence).

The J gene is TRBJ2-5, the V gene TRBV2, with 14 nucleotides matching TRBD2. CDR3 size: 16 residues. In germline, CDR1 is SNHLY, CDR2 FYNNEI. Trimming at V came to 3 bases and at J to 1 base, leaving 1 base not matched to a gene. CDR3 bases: TGTGCCAGCAGTGAGGGGACTAGCGGGGGCCAAGAGACCCAGTACTTC. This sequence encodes CASSEGTSGGQETQYF.

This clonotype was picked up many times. CDR3 region: CASSLRDRGRANEKLFF. DNA for the CDR3: TGTGCCAGCAGTCTCCGGGACAGGGGTCGAGCTAATGAAAAACTGTTTTTT. V and J are TRBV28 and TRBJ1-4, with 10 bases lining up with TRBD1. CDR3 length equals 17 residues. Unmatched junction bases numbered 9, after V lost 5 bases and J lost 3 bases. Germline V CDR1 and CDR2: MDHEN, SYDVKM. Drawing the rest from reference TRBV28 and TRBJ1-4, the complete variable domain is DVKVTQSSRYLVKRTGEKVFLECVQDMDHENMFWYRQDPGLGLRLIYFSYDVKMKEKGDIPEGYSVSREKKERFSLILESASTNQTSMYLCASSLRDRGRANEKLFFGSGTQLSVL.

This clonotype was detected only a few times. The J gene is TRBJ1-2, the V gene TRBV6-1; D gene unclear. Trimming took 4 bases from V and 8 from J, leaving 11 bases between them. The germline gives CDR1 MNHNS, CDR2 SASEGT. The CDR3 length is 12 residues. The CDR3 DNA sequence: TGTGCCAGCAGTGGTAGGGTCTCCGGCTACACCTTC. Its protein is CASSGRVSGYTF.

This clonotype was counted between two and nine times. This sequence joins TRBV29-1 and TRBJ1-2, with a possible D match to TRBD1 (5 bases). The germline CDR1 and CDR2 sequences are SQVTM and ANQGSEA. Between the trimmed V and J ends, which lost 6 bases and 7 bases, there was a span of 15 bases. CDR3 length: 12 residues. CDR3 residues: CSVGEGASGYTF. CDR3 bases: TGCAGCGTCGGCGAAGGGGCTAGTGGCTACACCTTC.

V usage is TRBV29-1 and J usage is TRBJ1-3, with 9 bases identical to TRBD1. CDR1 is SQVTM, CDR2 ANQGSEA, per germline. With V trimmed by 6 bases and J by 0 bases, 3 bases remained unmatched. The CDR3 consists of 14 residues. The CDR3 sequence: CSVPGQGSGNTIYF. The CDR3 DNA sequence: TGCAGCGTACCGGGACAGGGCTCTGGAAACACCATATATTTT.